This record covers a single T cell receptor (beta chain). This CDR3 region has 15 residues. V was clipped by 0 bases and J by 2 bases, with 12 bases between them. The germline CDR1 and CDR2 sequences are SGHRS and YFSETQ. The sample belongs to a study of blood T cell repertoires in COVID-19. Generated by immunoSEQ multiplex PCR, the TCRdb table keeps only in-frame clones and is missing some. The sample has just over 150,000 clones; just under 85% are singletons. This clonotype was sampled from a woman older than 75 with acute or convalescent COVID-19. The sample taken for sequencing was peripheral blood. The chain recombines TRBV5-1 with TRBJ2-7; D is possibly TRBD2 (6 bases). The CDR3 sequence: CASSLAGTSAYEQYF. Here the CDR3 DNA reads TGCGCCAGCAGCTTGGCGGGGACTTCGGCCTACGAGCAGTACTTC.